This TCR beta chain was observed in a study of T cell responses to AZD1222 COVID-19 vaccine. Study-level findings and limits: Epitopes outside B.1.351 and B.1.1.7 mutated regions reportedly drew nearly half of spike TCRs. Seropositive at baseline were only a handful of AZD1222 recipients. Dominant CD4 TCR responses targeted spike regions 160-218 and 743-854.

A word on this clone: The target antigen is unknown.

Assay: immunoSEQ multiplex PCR; the TCRdb copy retains only in-frame clones and omits some. The profile shows about 140,000 clones, approximately 90% of them singletons. The CDR3 has 15 amino acids. Germline V gene data show CDR1 as SGHTS and CDR2 as YDEGEE. With 2 bases removed from V and 4 bases from J, the gap between germline ends came to 15 bases. The material sequenced was peripheral blood, taken on day 0 of AZD1222 vaccination. This sequence originates from an adult in good health. This sequence joins TRBV5-8 and TRBJ1-2, with D tentatively TRBD1 (5 bases). CDR3: CASSFERSTAYGYTF. The DNA of the CDR3 is TGTGCCAGCAGCTTTGAGAGGTCGACAGCCTATGGCTACACCTTC.